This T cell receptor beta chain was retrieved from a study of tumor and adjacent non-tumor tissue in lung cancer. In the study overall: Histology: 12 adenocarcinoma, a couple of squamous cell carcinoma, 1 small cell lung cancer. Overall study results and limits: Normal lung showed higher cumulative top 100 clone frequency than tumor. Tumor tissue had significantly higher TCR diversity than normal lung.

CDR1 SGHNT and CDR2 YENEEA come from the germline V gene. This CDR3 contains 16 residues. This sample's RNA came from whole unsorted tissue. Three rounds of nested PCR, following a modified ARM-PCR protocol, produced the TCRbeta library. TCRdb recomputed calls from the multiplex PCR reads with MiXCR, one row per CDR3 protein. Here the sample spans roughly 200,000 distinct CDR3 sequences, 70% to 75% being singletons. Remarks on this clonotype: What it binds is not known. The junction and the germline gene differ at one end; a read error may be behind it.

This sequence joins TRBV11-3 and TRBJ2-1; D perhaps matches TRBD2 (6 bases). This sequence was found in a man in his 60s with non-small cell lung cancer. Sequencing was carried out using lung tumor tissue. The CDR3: CASNWGGVSSYNEQFF. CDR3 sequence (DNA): TGTGCCAGCAACTGGGGCGGGGTTAGCTCCTACAATGAGCAGTTTTTC.